This T cell receptor (beta chain) comes out of a study of shared clonotypes between healthy human individuals. Study at large: Used for every donor were three CD4 naive, three CD4 memory, two CD8 naive and one CD8 memory plate. Study outcomes and limitations: Generation probability values for non-shared clonotypes were lower than those for clonotypes shared by all four donors. A generally larger estimated richness was seen in naive subsets than in memory subsets.

Every one of the donors was a Caucasian adult that lived in Nashville, Tennessee. The data were produced by immunoSEQ multiplex PCR, yet TCRdb's version contains in-frame clones alone and is incomplete. The sample contains approximately 1,500,000 clones, roughly 97% of which appear only once. In regard to this clone: The antigen is unknown.

Trimming took off 5 bases at V and 4 bases at J, with 17 bases between the two ends. The germline V gene has CDR1 MNHEY and CDR2 SMNVEV (reference sequence). The CDR3 is 15 residues long. The clonotype was recovered from a man aged 25-45 years in good health. This chain joins TRBV27 and TRBJ1-1; D perhaps matches TRBD1 (6 bases). The sample consisted of naive CD4+ T cells sorted from blood. Noted subset: CD45RA+ positively selected. CDR3 bases: TGTGCCAGCAGTCCGTCAACAGGGTGGGGCACTGAAGCTTTCTTT. It is translated as CASSPSTGWGTEAFF.